This TCR beta chain was profiled in a study of T-cell reconstitution after alpha-beta-depleted transplantation in children (dated by TCRdb to about 2016). About the investigation overall: T-cell immune reconstitution after TCRalphabeta/CD19-depleted allogeneic hematopoietic cell transplantation in children was quantitatively tracked in the study by means of TCR repertoire profiling.

As concerns this clonotype: Its cognate antigen has yet to be identified. Base qualities are not recorded, but no much larger clone differs from it by a single base.

The paper's findings and limits, for the study overall: In some patients, the high TCRbeta diversity seen at day 60 was put down to recipient T cells and intrathymic progenitors that had survived conditioning. The apparently early recovery of alphabetaT-cell counts about two months after transplant reportedly depended on only several hundred rapidly expanded clones that came from non-depleted graft cells. Hyperexpanded clone frequencies declined over subsequent months; after one year, T-cell counts and TCRbeta diversity were mostly attributed to newly produced T cells.

The treatment or condition label of this sample denotes: allogeneic hematopoietic cell transplantation with graft depleted of TCRalphabeta T cells and CD19 B cells. TCRalphabeta/CD19-depleted allogeneic hematopoietic cell grafts were given to the transplant recipients, all of whom were children. The library was prepared using PCR. The run used an Illumina HiSeq 2500. TCR libraries were prepared with molecular barcoding, using unique molecular identifiers to normalize TCRbeta repertoire quantification. Using fastp at Q25 and MiXCR, TCRdb reprocessed the public reads and kept productive beta chains. Every distinct CDR3 protein forms one entry, paired with its most common genes and DNA. The sample yields about 900,000 distinct CDR3 sequences; about 31% were counted once. The ten most abundant clones make up about 28% of the sample. Looking up the germline V gene yields CDR1 SGHTA and CDR2 FQGNSA. Inclusive of the bounding cysteine and phenylalanine, the CDR3 is 14 residues long. Only the CDR3 part of the read is kept: 42 bases, read in frame from the first base. V is shortened by 1 base, J by 3 bases, and the region joining them spans 6 bases.

The chain is encoded by TRBV7-2 joined to TRBJ1-4; the D gene is unclear. The sample was PBMCs, mostly from graft donor cells, taken 360 days after TCRalphabeta/CD19-depleted stem cell transplant. This sequence was found in a boy less than two years old who had a stem cell transplant for SCID, so the T cells may come from the graft donor. CDR3 reads: CASSLGLANEKLFF. The sequenced DNA is TGTGCCAGCAGCTTAGGGTTGGCTAATGAAAAACTGTTTTTT.